This T cell receptor (beta chain) was observed in a study of cytomegalovirus exposure and HLA in healthy donors. In the study overall: The 120 or so validation repertoires were produced on the same platform as the roughly 720 repertoires of the first cohort. This was reported in a later analysis.

Of note for this clone: Its antigen is unidentified.

Study-wide results and caveats: Cytomegalovirus status was reportedly diagnosed by the classifier with high sensitivity and specificity. According to the study, roughly 160 TCR beta chains were cytomegalovirus-associated.

The table came from immunoSEQ multiplex PCR; TCRdb's copy has only in-frame clones and leaves some out. The sample carries hundreds of thousands of clones, roughly 87% recorded once. The V end was cut by 7 bases, the J end by 3 bases, with 10 bases between. In germline, CDR1 is LNHDA, CDR2 SQIVND (reference sequence). The CDR3 is made up of 13 amino acids. V usage is TRBV19 and J usage is TRBJ1-3; D remains unclear. The TCR comes from a man between 18 and 29 years old in good health and CMV-seropositive. The sequenced sample consisted of PBMCs. CDR3 protein: CASTPSRGNTIYF. The CDR3 DNA reads as TGTGCCAGTACCCCCAGTCGTGGAAACACCATATATTTT.